One and the same sample provided the 15 T cell receptor beta chains below, sequenced in a study of blood T cell repertoires in COVID-19. Clones were sequenced by immunoSEQ multiplex PCR, and TCRdb holds only the in-frame ones, with some missing. The sample includes 350,000 to 450,000 clones, about 85% of them seen just once. Sequenced material: peripheral blood. The source of these receptors is a woman in her late teens or twenties with acute or convalescent COVID-19.

The chain is built from TRBV19 and TRBJ2-2; TRBD2 matches at 12 bases. The germline CDR1 and CDR2 sequences are LNHDA and SQIVND (reference sequence). Germline trimming cut 4 bases from V and 4 bases from J; bases unmatched to any gene: 10. This CDR3 has 18 residues. CDR3 sequence: CASSTLAGGPPGTGELFF. CDR3 DNA: TGTGCCAGTAGTACTCTAGCGGGAGGGCCCCCGGGCACCGGGGAGCTGTTTTTT.

Comments on this clone: The same CDR3 arises from other DNA sequences in this sample as well. The V gene is TRBV2, the J gene TRBJ1-5; TRBD1 is a possible D gene (5 bases). The germline V and J ends were trimmed by 9 bases and 5 bases, with 14 bases remaining between them. This CDR3 is 13 amino acids long. From germline, CDR1 is SNHLY and CDR2 FYNNEI. This CDR3 reads CASWSGGDQPQHF. The CDR3 bases are TGTGCCAGTTGGAGCGGGGGGGATCAGCCCCAGCATTTT. The complete variable domain, with remaining parts taken from reference TRBV2 and TRBJ1-5, reads EPEVTQTPSHQVTQMGQEVILRCVPISNHLYFYWYRQILGQKVEFLVSFYNNEISEKSEIFDDQFSVERPDGSNFTLKIRSTKLEDSAMYFCASWSGGDQPQHFGDGTRLSIL.

The rearrangement links TRBV1 to TRBJ2-2; TRBD1 is the table's D call and was not checked against the DNA. TRBV1 is assigned pseudogene status. This CDR3 spans 18 amino acids. The CDR3 loop reads CTSSPSPWAGGGTGELFF. The CDR3 DNA is TGCACCAGCAGCCCATCCCCGTGGGCAGGGGGCGGGACCGGGGAGCTGTTTTTT.

This clone was found once. Other DNA sequences of this sample code for an identical CDR3. The rearrangement uses TRBV6-5 and TRBJ1-1; D not certain. V was trimmed by 0 bases and J by 1 base, leaving 6 bases between them. The CDR3 has 14 amino acids. Germline V lookup: CDR1 MNHEY, CDR2 SVGAGI. CDR3 nucleotide sequence: TGTGCCAGCAGTTACTCCAGGAAGAACACTGAAGCTTTCTTT. This gives the protein CASSYSRKNTEAFF.

The CDR3 sequence: CASSWATLSSGNTIYF. CDR3 coding DNA: TGTGCCAGCAGCTGGGCGACGCTAAGCTCTGGAAACACCATATATTTT. The chain recombines TRBV11-2 with TRBJ1-3; D unresolved. The CDR3 consists of 16 residues. Deletions cut 4 bases from V and 0 bases from J, with 13 bases between. CDR1 and CDR2 from the germline V gene are SGHAT and FQNNGV.

V and J are TRBV3-1 (or the pseudogene TRBV3-2) and TRBJ2-5; 16 bases fit TRBD2. V gave up 4 bases and J gave up 0 bases; unmatched junction bases: 5. Per the germline V gene, CDR1 is LGHDT and CDR2 is YNNKEL (reference sequence). The CDR3 is 18 amino acids. The CDR3 loop is CASSRAGLAGGNQETQYF. The CDR3 DNA reads TGTGCCAGCAGCCGTGCGGGACTAGCGGGAGGGAACCAAGAGACCCAGTACTTC.

The genes are TRBV27 and TRBJ2-5, with TRBD1 matching 7 bases. This CDR3 spans 14 amino acids. Germline V gene sequence: CDR1 MNHEY, CDR2 SMNVEV (reference sequence). V shed 4 bases and J 5 bases; nucleotides not matched to a gene: 7. The CDR3 DNA reads as TGTGCCAGCAGTTCACAGGGGTTAGTGGAGACCCAGTACTTC. This gives the protein CASSSQGLVETQYF.

This clone was seen once. This chain joins TRBV5-6 and TRBJ1-2, with 7 bases identical to TRBD1. Germline assignment: CDR1 SGHDT and CDR2 YYEEEE. The junction had 16 bases not matched to a gene; V was cut back by 4 bases and J by 4 bases. The CDR3 consists of 17 residues. Here the CDR3 DNA reads TGTGCCAGCAGCCCTTCGACAGGGTCCTTTTCCCGCTATGGCTACACCTTC. As protein: CASSPSTGSFSRYGYTF.

V and J are TRBV11-3 and TRBJ2-1; 11 nucleotides align to TRBD2. V gave up 0 bases and J gave up 0 bases; unmatched junction bases: 4. In germline, CDR1 is SGHNT, CDR2 YENEEA. There are 18 residues in the CDR3. This CDR3 reads CASSLDTTSGDSYNEQFF. Written as DNA, the CDR3 is TGTGCCAGCAGCTTAGATACGACTAGCGGGGACTCCTACAATGAGCAGTTCTTC.

The sample holds one count of this clone. The V gene is TRBV23-1, the J gene TRBJ2-7; D is undetermined. TRBV23-1 is given ORF status, its function remaining uncertain. The CDR3 loop spans 13 amino acids. V lost 4 bases to trimming and J lost 2 bases, with 9 bases between them. The chain's CDR3 is CASSPDIPYEQYF. In DNA form, the CDR3 reads TGCGCCAGCAGTCCCGACATTCCCTACGAGCAGTACTTC.

The chain's CDR3 is CASSYWDINSNQPQHF. In DNA form, the CDR3 reads TGTGCCAGCAGCTACTGGGACATAAATAGCAATCAGCCCCAGCATTTT. This chain links TRBV7-8 with TRBJ1-5; a possible D gene is TRBD1 (6 bases). Trimming pared 4 bases from V and 0 bases from J, leaving 13 bases between. CDR3 length: 16 residues. Germline-derived CDR1 and CDR2 are SGHVS and FQNEAQ.

J is TRBJ1-1 and V is TRBV4-1; D ambiguous. V shed 0 bases and J shed 3 bases, with 11 bases lying between them. The CDR3 has 15 residues. Germline V gene lookup returns CDR1 MGHRA and CDR2 YSYEKL. This CDR3 reads CASSQDGFGDTEAFF. DNA of the CDR3: TGCGCCAGCAGCCAAGATGGCTTCGGGGACACTGAAGCTTTCTTT.

The chain combines TRBV2 with TRBJ2-7; D not certain. This CDR3 contains 12 residues. Germline assignment: CDR1 SNHLY and CDR2 FYNNEI. Trimming shortened V by 0 bases and J by 7 bases, and 7 bases separated the two germline ends. DNA for the CDR3: TGTGCCAGCAGTGAAGCGGGCAGGGAGCAGTACTTC. It translates to CASSEAGREQYF.

The chain has TRBV5-1 and TRBJ2-7, with 11 bases that match TRBD1. After removal of 5 bases from V and 6 bases from J, the junction contained 10 bases not matched to a gene. The CDR3 sequence is 15 residues long. Looked up from germline, CDR1 is SGHRS and CDR2 is YFSETQ. The CDR3 DNA is TGCGCCAGCAGTAACACGGAGGACAGGGGGCGCGAGCAGTACTTC. Residues: CASSNTEDRGREQYF.

The V call is TRBV12-3 or TRBV12-4, the J call TRBJ2-5, with a tentative D call TRBD1 (6 bases). CDR3 length equals 13 residues. The V gene lost 3 bases and the J gene lost 2 bases, with 7 bases spanning the gap. CDR3: CASSFRGQETQYF. In DNA form, the CDR3 reads TGTGCCAGCAGTTTTAGGGGGCAAGAGACCCAGTACTTC.